Reported below is one T cell receptor (beta chain). What this receptor recognizes is not known. No per-base quality is available; no much larger clone lies one base away. All patients had early-stage hepatocellular carcinoma and received no therapy before surgical resection. No macroscopic evidence of necrosis or hemorrhage was present in the sampled areas. In a couple of patients, TCR sequencing (ImmunoSeq) was performed on multiple regions. Frozen resection tissue samples were collected at least 1 cm apart from each other. The N label marked samples taken from nontumoral liver tissue adjacent to the tumor. Genomic DNA was isolated from bulk tissue with the DNeasy blood and tissue kit. This record comes from a study of intratumoral heterogeneity in liver cancer. With respect to the entire study: In the full roughly 15-patient cohort, the median age was roughly 63 years and the majority of patients were male. RNA-seq, DNA sequencing, TCR-seq and SNP array data from multiple regions of hepatocellular carcinoma specimens were combined in the study to investigate intratumor heterogeneity. A total of approximately 69 multiregional samples from roughly 15 HCC patients, consisting of fewer than 55 tumoral and around 20 adjacent nontumoral regions, were included in the overall cohort.

Counted from cysteine to phenylalanine, this CDR3 has 16 amino acids. The entry retains the CDR3 DNA only, 48 bases that are in frame from base 1. Ends trimmed: V by 1 base, J by 5 bases; bases unmatched to a gene: 11. The germline V gene provides CDR1 SGHDT and CDR2 YYEEEE. The study at large found these results: Limitations acknowledged by the authors included a relatively low number of patients and under-sampled representation of tumor-infiltrating lymphocytes.

TCR beta chain CDR3 regions were sequenced from genomic DNA using the immunoSEQ assay. Rearranged VDJ segments were amplified with primers that anneal to V and J segments. From the authors' description of their analysis: The ImmunoSeq Analyzer software was used to calculate clonality and richness metrics. Fisher's exact test, supplemented by a beta-binomial method for added stringency, was applied to identify differentially abundant clones between regions. The source is immuneACCESS, and TCRdb retained only in-frame sequences with V and J called. Part of the clones is not carried over; for the studies checked, unresolved V genes explain less than half of this, and the remainder is unexplained. V and J calls and clone size are as listed in that table; D and trimming were resolved from the DNA. This sample holds about 20,000 clones; just under 75% were observed only once. The ten largest clones take up about a sixth of the sample.

The chain is encoded by TRBV5-6 joined to TRBJ1-2; a stretch of 7 junction bases matches TRBD1. This sample comprised tumor-adjacent normal tissue, obtained before any cancer treatment. This sequence was found in a woman in her 70s with hepatocellular carcinoma. The DNA sequence is given as TGTGCCAGCAGCTTGTACCGACAGGGTAGGATTTATGGCTACACCTTC. It translates as CASSLYRQGRIYGYTF. Reference TRBV5-6 and TRBJ1-2 genes cover what lies past the CDR3, so the full variable domain is DAGVTQSPTHLIKTRGQQVTLRCSPKSGHDTVSWYQQALGQGPQFIFQYYEEEERQRGNFPDRFSGHQFPNYSSELNVNALLLGDSALYLCASSLYRQGRIYGYTFGSGTRLTVV.